The T cell receptor beta chain described here comes from a study of blood T cell repertoires in COVID-19. Study as a whole: The United States, Italy and Spain supplied acute and convalescent COVID-19 samples.

Profiling relied on immunoSEQ multiplex PCR, and the TCRdb table lists in-frame clones only, not all of them. The sample has about 220,000 clones; approximately 85% are singletons. The CDR3 has 13 residues. V lost 5 bases and J lost 2, with 9 bases in between. Per the germline V gene, CDR1 is SGHVS and CDR2 is FNYEAQ. Source material: peripheral blood. The source of this sequence is a woman in her 70s with COVID-19, enrolled during active disease. The chain is built from TRBV7-6 and TRBJ1-1, with D possibly TRBD1 on 6 matching bases. CDR3 bases: TGTGCCAGCAGCCGGACAGTTAACACTGAAGCTTTCTTT. It encodes CASSRTVNTEAFF. The complete variable domain, with remaining parts taken from reference TRBV7-6 and TRBJ1-1, reads GAGVSQSPRYKVTKRGQDVALRCDPISGHVSLYWYRQALGQGPEFLTYFNYEAQQDKSGLPNDRFSAERPEGSISTLTIQRTEQRDSAMYRCASSRTVNTEAFFGQGTRLTVV.